What follows are 14 T cell receptor beta chains derived from one specimen sequenced in a study of blood T cell repertoires in COVID-19. Clones were sequenced by immunoSEQ multiplex PCR, and TCRdb holds only the in-frame ones, with some missing. Of roughly 68,000 clones listed, 70% to 85% are singletons. The sequenced material came from peripheral blood. These receptor sequences come from a woman between 45 and 60 years old with acute or convalescent COVID-19.

The V gene is TRBV6-5, the J gene TRBJ1-6, with 9 bases fitting TRBD1. The ends lost 5 bases at V and 11 bases at J; junction bases unmatched: 10. The CDR3 extends over 15 amino acids. Per germline, CDR1 MNHEY and CDR2 SVGAGI. CDR3 sequence (DNA): TGTGCCAGCAGTCTAGGACAGGGGAGAAGGGCACCCCTCCACTTT. Protein: CASSLGQGRRAPLHF.

This rearrangement joins TRBV6-6 to TRBJ2-1; 13 nucleotides line up with TRBD2. Germline CDR1 MNHNY, CDR2 SVGAGI (reference sequence). The CDR3 sequence is 17 residues long. V dropped 5 bases and J dropped 5; count of bases not matched to a gene: 9. CDR3 coding DNA: TGTGCCAGCAGTAGATCATTCGGACTAGCGGGGGACAATGAGCAGTTCTTC. Protein product: CASSRSFGLAGDNEQFF.

The J gene is TRBJ2-3, the V gene TRBV5-8; 8 positions agree with TRBD1. CDR3 length equals 15 residues. CDR1 and CDR2 from the germline V gene are SGHTS and YDEGEE. After removal of 4 bases from V and 8 bases from J, the junction contained 12 bases not matched to a gene. The chain's CDR3 is CASSGQGALFVTQYF. The CDR3, as DNA: TGTGCCAGCAGCGGGCAGGGGGCCTTGTTTGTTACGCAGTATTTT.

DNA for the CDR3: TGTGCCAGCAGCGCCCAACAGGGCACTGAAGCTTTCTTT. Protein: CASSAQQGTEAFF. The chain couples TRBV7-9 to TRBJ1-1; maybe TRBD1 (6 bases). V was pared by 5 bases and J by 4 bases, with 11 bases between. Germline V gives CDR1 SEHNR, CDR2 FQNEAQ (reference sequence). CDR3 length: 13 residues. The entire variable domain, with the rest obtained from reference TRBV7-9 and TRBJ1-1, is as follows: DTGVSQNPRHKITKRGQNVTFRCDPISEHNRLYWYRQTLGQGPEFLTYFQNEAQLEKSRLLSDRFSAERPKGSFSTLEIQRTEQGDSAMYLCASSAQQGTEAFFGQGTRLTVV.

The V gene is TRBV18, the J gene TRBJ2-4; TRBD1 is a possible D gene (6 bases). The CDR3 loop spans 17 amino acids. V was clipped by 3 bases and J by 1 base, with 16 bases between them. Germline CDR1 KGHSH, CDR2 LQKENI. The DNA of the CDR3 is TGTGCCAGCTCACCTCCCGGACAGATATCGGCCAAAAACATTCAGTACTTC. This translates into CASSPPGQISAKNIQYF.

This chain uses TRBV6-5 with TRBJ2-7; 10 bases are a match to TRBD1. The junction had 5 bases not matched to a gene; V was cut back by 7 bases and J by 2 bases. Germline assignment: CDR1 MNHEY and CDR2 SVGAGI. The CDR3 is 14 amino acids. CDR3 loop: CASTGQGRTYEQYF. DNA for the CDR3: TGTGCCAGCACGGGACAGGGGAGAACCTACGAGCAGTACTTC.

This clone was counted between two and nine times. V and J are TRBV6-6 and TRBJ1-4, with D hard to call. The ends were cut back, 6 bases at V and 4 bases at J, with 3 bases in the middle. This CDR3 region has 11 residues. Germline CDR1 reads MNHNY; CDR2 reads SVGAGI (reference sequence). CDR3 loop: CASSVNEKLFF. CDR3 bases: TGTGCCAGCAGCGTTAATGAAAAACTGTTTTTT.

This chain uses TRBV5-5 with TRBJ1-1; D might be TRBD1 (5 bases). Germline values: CDR1 SGHKS, CDR2 YYEKEE (reference sequence). The ends were cut back, 3 bases at V and 7 bases at J, with 13 bases in the middle. CDR3 length: 13 amino acids. For the CDR3, the DNA is TGTGCCAGCAGCTGGGGGGAAGGGAGTGAAGCTTTCTTT. Translating gives CASSWGEGSEAFF.

The chain uses TRBV20-1 and TRBJ1-5; D remains ambiguous. Germline lookup yields CDR1 DFQATT and CDR2 SNEGSKA (reference sequence). Trimming stripped 3 bases from V and 4 bases from J, with 16 bases between. The CDR3 runs to 15 residues. The CDR3 here is CSASLGTEPNQPQHF. The CDR3 DNA reads TGCAGTGCTAGTCTTGGAACAGAACCGAATCAGCCCCAGCATTTT.

This rearrangement joins TRBV9 to TRBJ2-3; tentatively, D is TRBD1 (5 bases). Trimming pared 0 bases from V and 5 bases from J, leaving 10 bases between. CDR1 and CDR2 (germline): SGDLS, YYNGEE. This CDR3 is built from 14 residues. In DNA, the CDR3 is TGTGCCAGCAGCGTAGCTACCCAGGGAGATACGCAGTATTTT. Its translation is CASSVATQGDTQYF.

The chain couples TRBV19 to TRBJ1-2; 9 bases match TRBD1. V lost 7 bases and J lost 3; bases outside the gene matches: 6. The CDR3 has 14 residues. The germline CDR1 and CDR2 sequences are LNHDA and SQIVND (reference sequence). The CDR3 DNA reads TGTGCCAGTAAGGACAGGGGAGGATACTATGGCTACACCTTC. Translation gives CASKDRGGYYGYTF. The whole variable domain, remainder taken from reference TRBV19 and TRBJ1-2, is DGGITQSPKYLFRKEGQNVTLSCEQNLNHDAMYWYRQDPGQGLRLIYYSQIVNDFQKGDIAEGYSVSREKKESFPLTVTSAQKNPTAFYLCASKDRGGYYGYTFGSGTRLTVV.

This clone has more than one count but fewer than ten. The chain recombines TRBV7-2 with TRBJ2-1; TRBD2 matches at 9 bases. Germline V gene lookup returns CDR1 SGHTA and CDR2 FQGNSA. V shed 0 bases, J shed 3 bases, and the junction held 9 bases outside the gene matches. The CDR3 sequence is 18 residues long. The DNA for the CDR3 is TGTGCCAGCAGCTTAGCCCGGGGAGGGACTAGCCTCTACAATGAGCAGTTCTTC. The encoded protein is CASSLARGGTSLYNEQFF.

V is TRBV7-2 and J is TRBJ2-5, with 15 positions matching TRBD2. V lost 4 bases and J lost 5; bases outside the gene matches: 11. Germline CDR1 and CDR2: SGHTA and FQGNSA. This CDR3 region has 18 residues. The CDR3 region is CASSSRLRTSGGDETQYF. CDR3 DNA: TGTGCCAGCAGCTCCCGGCTTAGGACTAGCGGGGGGGATGAGACCCAGTACTTC.

By sample share, this clone is medium-sized (0.01 to 0.1%). This chain uses TRBV18 with TRBJ2-1; D remains unclear. CDR3 length: 15 amino acids. Germline lookup yields CDR1 KGHSH and CDR2 LQKENI. V was trimmed by 2 bases and J by 5 bases, leaving 13 bases between them. CDR3 DNA: TGTGCCAGCTCACCAGGTACTCCACCCGACAATGAGCAGTTCTTC. The encoded protein is CASSPGTPPDNEQFF.